One and the same sample provided the 21 T cell receptor beta chains below, sequenced in a study of shared clonotypes between healthy human individuals. Measured with immunoSEQ multiplex PCR; TCRdb has only the in-frame clones, and not every one. The sample holds about 800,000 clones, 95% to 97% seen once. Naive CD8 populations comprised CD45RO-negative cells positively selected for CCR7, excluding terminally differentiated effector memory CD45RA+ cells. The sequenced sample was naive CD8+ T cells sorted from blood. These receptors were obtained from a man aged 25 to 45 in good health.

The CDR3 DNA reads TGTGCCTGGAGTGTAGGTCAGTCGAACACCGGGGAGCTGTTTTTT. Protein: CAWSVGQSNTGELFF. The chain links TRBV30 to TRBJ2-2; D gene ambiguous. The ends were cut back, 0 bases at V and 0 bases at J, with 8 bases in the middle. This CDR3 is 15 amino acids long. The germline V gene has CDR1 GTSNPN and CDR2 SVGIG (reference sequence). Variable domain in full (rest from reference TRBV30 and TRBJ2-2): SQTIHQWPATLVQPVGSPLSLECTVEGTSNPNLYWYRQAAGRGLQLLFYSVGIGQISSEVPQNLSASRPQDRQFILSSKKLLLSDSGFYLCAWSVGQSNTGELFFGEGSRLTVL.

The chain links TRBV11-2 to TRBJ2-7; D is ambiguous. The CDR3 is 17 residues long. V lost 1 base to trimming and J lost 0 bases, with 16 bases between them. From germline, CDR1 is SGHAT and CDR2 FQNNGV. The CDR3 loop is CASSLGWQVTHSYEQYF. The CDR3 DNA reads TGTGCCAGCAGCTTAGGCTGGCAGGTCACCCACTCCTACGAGCAGTACTTC. The variable domain in full, with the rest retrieved from reference TRBV11-2 and TRBJ2-7, is EAGVAQSPRYKIIEKRQSVAFWCNPISGHATLYWYQQILGQGPKLLIQFQNNGVVDDSQLPKDRFSAERLKGVDSTLKIQPAKLEDSAVYLCASSLGWQVTHSYEQYFGPGTRLTVT.

The chain uses TRBV27 and TRBJ2-1, with D maybe TRBD2 (6 bases). In germline, CDR1 is MNHEY, CDR2 SMNVEV (reference sequence). The CDR3 is 13 residues long. The V and J ends lost 7 bases and 6 bases respectively, with 13 bases between them. The CDR3, as DNA: TGTGCCAGCAAAGCGGGTTACGCCAATGAGCAGTTCTTC. Amino acid sequence: CASKAGYANEQFF.

The gene calls are TRBV7-8 and TRBJ2-1; TRBD1 agrees at 7 bases. Germline V gives CDR1 SGHVS, CDR2 FQNEAQ. This CDR3 has 16 residues. Trimming took 0 bases from V and 4 from J; bases not matched to a gene: 6. CDR3 sequence: CASSLASGTDYNEQFF. In DNA form, the CDR3 reads TGTGCCAGCAGCTTAGCGTCCGGGACAGATTACAATGAGCAGTTCTTC.

This chain links TRBV6-5 with TRBJ2-7; 7 bases align to TRBD2. V was pared by 7 bases and J by 4 bases, with 7 bases of the junction left unmatched. This CDR3 comprises 13 residues. Germline loops: CDR1 MNHEY, CDR2 SVGAGI. The CDR3 DNA reads as TGTGCCAGCAAGGGAGGGCCGGAGTACGAGCAGTACTTC. Translation gives CASKGGPEYEQYF.

V usage is TRBV19 and J usage is TRBJ2-7; 7 bases align to TRBD2. With V trimmed by 0 bases and J by 2 bases, 10 bases remained unmatched. In germline, CDR1 is LNHDA, CDR2 SQIVND (reference sequence). The CDR3 has 17 amino acids. CDR3 sequence (DNA): TGTGCCAGTAGTATAGAGCCCCCTAGCGGAGGCGCCTACGAGCAGTACTTC. Protein sequence: CASSIEPPSGGAYEQYF.

The genes are TRBV5-1 and TRBJ2-1; D is possibly TRBD1 (6 bases). The CDR3 loop spans 14 amino acids. Germline V gene sequence: CDR1 SGHRS, CDR2 YFSETQ. V lost 4 bases, J lost 2 bases, and 10 bases lay in between. The CDR3 loop is CASSERGTYNEQFF. The CDR3 DNA is TGCGCCAGCAGCGAGAGGGGGACCTACAATGAGCAGTTCTTC.

This clone was found once. The V gene is TRBV7-2, the J gene TRBJ2-3; the D gene is possibly TRBD1 (5 bases). The CDR3 is 16 residues long. Germline CDR1 reads SGHTA; CDR2 reads FQGNSA. With 2 bases removed from V and 3 bases from J, the gap between germline ends came to 15 bases. The CDR3 region is CASSLFPQKGTDTQYF. CDR3 coding DNA: TGTGCCAGCAGCTTATTTCCGCAGAAGGGGACAGATACGCAGTATTTT. Based on the CDR3 plus reference TRBV7-2 and TRBJ2-3, the full variable domain is GAGVSQSPSNKVTEKGKDVELRCDPISGHTALYWYRQSLGQGLEFLIYFQGNSAPDKSGLPSDRFSAERTGGSVSTLTIQRTQQEDSAVYLCASSLFPQKGTDTQYFGPGTRLTVL.

J is TRBJ2-7 and V is TRBV29-1; a weak D match, TRBD2 (5 bases). Trimming left V 3 bases short and J 6 bases short, with 12 bases between. The length of the CDR3 is 12 residues. CDR1 and CDR2 from the germline V gene are SQVTM and ANQGSEA. The DNA of the CDR3 is TGCAGCGTTGAGAGTCTAGCTTTCGAGCAGTACTTC. Translating it yields CSVESLAFEQYF.

As concerns this clone: The same CDR3 can be traced to other DNA sequences in this sample. The chain uses TRBV7-9 and TRBJ2-7; the match to TRBD2 covers 13 bases. Germline assignment: CDR1 SEHNR and CDR2 FQNEAQ (reference sequence). Trimming cost V 5 bases and J 3 bases; bases outside gene matches: 4. The CDR3 consists of 15 residues. The CDR3 DNA sequence: TGTGCCAGCAGCCACCGGACTAGCGGGAGCTACGAGCAGTACTTC. Translating gives CASSHRTSGSYEQYF.

The count of this clone is one. This chain links TRBV19 with TRBJ2-7; either TRBD1 or TRBD2 may fit D (5 bases each). Germline lookup yields CDR1 LNHDA and CDR2 SQIVND (reference sequence). Trimming took off 3 bases at V and 5 bases at J, with 14 bases between the two ends. The length of the CDR3 is 14 residues. CDR3: CASSIARGWHEQYF. The CDR3, as DNA: TGTGCCAGTAGTATCGCGAGGGGTTGGCACGAGCAGTACTTC.

The chain couples TRBV10-3 to TRBJ2-7; D is possibly TRBD1 or TRBD2 (6 bases each). V was trimmed by 2 bases and J by 3 bases, leaving 14 bases between them. This CDR3 has 15 residues. Germline assignment: CDR1 ENHRY and CDR2 SYGVKD. This CDR3 reads CAISEMTGGIYEQYF. In DNA form, the CDR3 reads TGTGCCATCAGTGAGATGACAGGCGGGATCTACGAGCAGTACTTC.

The chain carries TRBV12-5 and TRBJ2-2; 9 bases are shared with TRBD1. In germline, CDR1 is LGHNT, CDR2 FRNRAP. The CDR3 has 15 residues. V trimming: 1 base; J trimming: 5 bases; junction bases outside the gene matches: 2. The chain's CDR3 is CASGLGTGVTGELFF. The CDR3 DNA reads as TGTGCTAGTGGTTTGGGGACAGGGGTGACCGGGGAGCTGTTTTTT.

J is TRBJ2-2 and V is TRBV6-5; D call uncertain. CDR1 is MNHEY, CDR2 SVGAGI, per germline. CDR3 length: 12 amino acids. The V and J ends lost 4 bases and 6 bases respectively, with 6 bases between them. The chain's CDR3 is CASSFDPGELFF. CDR3 nucleotide sequence: TGTGCCAGCAGTTTTGACCCCGGGGAGCTGTTTTTT.

This clone was detected only once. The CDR3: CASSRLPPAGADYGYTF. CDR3 DNA: TGTGCCAGCTCACGCCTCCCTCCGGCCGGGGCGGACTATGGCTACACCTTC. V usage is TRBV18 and J usage is TRBJ1-2; D might be TRBD1 (5 bases). The V gene lost 4 bases and the J gene lost 3 bases, with 21 bases spanning the gap. The CDR3 covers 17 residues. Looked up from germline, CDR1 is KGHSH and CDR2 is LQKENI.

The J gene is TRBJ2-4, the V gene TRBV15; no definite D call. The V end was cut by 0 bases, the J end by 0 bases, with 21 bases between. This CDR3 is 20 amino acids long. Per germline, CDR1 LNHNV and CDR2 YYDKDF (reference sequence). CDR3: CATSRDIDVLGLEAKNIQYF. CDR3 nucleotides: TGTGCCACCAGCAGAGATATTGACGTTTTGGGGTTAGAAGCCAAAAACATTCAGTACTTC.

The chain joins TRBV2 to TRBJ2-5, with 9 bases identical to TRBD1. This CDR3 spans 15 amino acids. Trimming at V came to 5 bases and at J to 3 bases, leaving 7 bases not matched to a gene. Germline V CDR1 and CDR2: SNHLY, FYNNEI. CDR3 in amino acids: CASSYRQGEEETQYF. In nucleotides, the CDR3 is TGTGCCAGCAGTTATCGACAGGGGGAGGAAGAGACCCAGTACTTC. Full variable domain (outside the CDR3, taken from reference TRBV2 and TRBJ2-5): EPEVTQTPSHQVTQMGQEVILRCVPISNHLYFYWYRQILGQKVEFLVSFYNNEISEKSEIFDDQFSVERPDGSNFTLKIRSTKLEDSAMYFCASSYRQGEEETQYFGPGTRLLVL.

V is TRBV6-1 and J is TRBJ2-3; unclear D gene. Between the trimmed V and J ends, which lost 8 bases and 0 bases, there was a span of 15 bases. Per the germline V gene, CDR1 is MNHNS and CDR2 is SASEGT. The CDR3 runs 15 residues. The CDR3 loop is CASVEKDRSTDTQYF. In DNA, the CDR3 is TGTGCCAGCGTTGAGAAGGACCGTAGCACAGATACGCAGTATTTT.

V is TRBV27 and J is TRBJ2-5, with 8 bases that match TRBD2. J lost 5 bases, V lost 0 bases, and 8 bases had no gene match. The CDR3 runs 16 residues. Germline CDR1 reads MNHEY; CDR2 reads SMNVEV (reference sequence). The CDR3 DNA reads TGTGCCAGCAGTTTATCAGGCGGGGGGCGAGGCGAGACCCAGTACTTC. This sequence encodes CASSLSGGGRGETQYF.

This chain connects TRBV30 to TRBJ2-1, with D unclear. The CDR3 totals 12 residues. V was cut by 1 base and J by 8 bases, with 9 bases left in between. Germline V gene data show CDR1 as GTSNPN and CDR2 as SVGIG (reference sequence). The CDR3 DNA is TGTGCCTGGAGTGCGGTGGTGGATGAGCAGTTCTTC. It is translated as CAWSAVVDEQFF.

On this clone itself: Other DNA sequences in this specimen translate into the identical CDR3. V gene TRBV29-1 combines with J gene TRBJ2-1; 10 bases match TRBD2. Germline trimming cut 5 bases from V and 6 bases from J; bases unmatched to any gene: 10. CDR3 length: 15 amino acids. Germline V gives CDR1 SQVTM, CDR2 ANQGSEA. CDR3 sequence: CSVRGPGTSVNEQFF. The CDR3, as DNA: TGCAGCGTTAGGGGGCCCGGGACTAGCGTCAATGAGCAGTTCTTC.